These 6 T cell receptor beta chains originate from one sample sequenced in a study of T cells in narcolepsy. Assay used: immunoSEQ multiplex PCR; TCRdb lists only in-frame clones, some missing. This table holds tens of thousands of clones, about 81% found once. The sample consisted of CD45RA- memory CD4+ T cells from PBMCs. Receptors originate from a human donor with narcolepsy.

The J gene is TRBJ2-1, the V gene TRBV15; D ambiguous. Between the trimmed V and J ends, which lost 5 bases and 6 bases, there was a span of 11 bases. Germline V gives CDR1 LNHNV, CDR2 YYDKDF (reference sequence). This CDR3 region has 13 residues. Here the CDR3 DNA reads TGTGCCACCAGCCTAGGACCGCGCAATGAGCAGTTCTTC. This encodes CATSLGPRNEQFF. The full variable domain, in which reference TRBV15 and TRBJ2-1 provide the parts outside the CDR3, is DAMVIQNPRYQVTQFGKPVTLSCSQTLNHNVMYWYQQKSSQAPKLLFHYYDKDFNNEADTPDNFQSRRPNTSFCFLDIRSPGLGDTAMYLCATSLGPRNEQFFGPGTRLTVL.

The V call is TRBV19, the J call TRBJ1-5, with D unresolved. V lost 7 bases to trimming and J lost 1 base, with 17 bases between them. Per the germline V gene, CDR1 is LNHDA and CDR2 is SQIVND (reference sequence). This CDR3 contains 16 residues. The DNA for the CDR3 is TGTGCCAGTAACCCCAAATCACTTCAGAGCAATCAGCCCCAGCATTTT. It translates to CASNPKSLQSNQPQHF.

This chain joins TRBV5-5 and TRBJ2-4; 8 nucleotides line up with TRBD2. Looked up from germline, CDR1 is SGHKS and CDR2 is YYEKEE (reference sequence). J lost 8 bases, V lost 4 bases, and 8 bases had no gene match. The CDR3 has 14 residues. The CDR3 reads CASSESGGRDIQYF. Written as DNA, the CDR3 is TGTGCCAGCAGCGAAAGCGGGGGTCGGGACATTCAGTACTTC.

This clone was seen only a few times. The chain employs TRBV6-1 and TRBJ2-5; possible D gene TRBD2, 6 bases. Germline V gene lookup returns CDR1 MNHNS and CDR2 SASEGT. CDR3 length: 14 amino acids. V was trimmed by 4 bases and J by 5 bases, leaving 14 bases between them. Here the CDR3 DNA reads TGTGCCAGCAGTGGGGACTTGGCGACGGAGACCCAGTACTTC. Its protein product is CASSGDLATETQYF.

CDR3 DNA sequence: TGTGCCAGCTCACCACAGAGGTCAGGGGGCAATGAGCAGTTCTTC. Protein sequence: CASSPQRSGGNEQFF. J is TRBJ2-1 and V is TRBV18, with 7 bases that match TRBD1. Germline CDR1 reads KGHSH; CDR2 reads LQKENI. This CDR3 contains 15 residues. The J segment lost 6 bases and the V segment lost 1 base, leaving 6 bases of the junction unmatched.

This chain's CDR3 is CASSYGDLNEQFF. DNA of the CDR3: TGTGCCAGCAGTTACGGGGATCTCAATGAGCAGTTCTTC. The V call is TRBV6-9, the J call TRBJ2-1; possible D gene TRBD2, 5 bases. CDR3 size: 13 residues. Germline V gene lookup returns CDR1 MNHGY and CDR2 SVAAGI. Trimming left V 3 bases short and J 6 bases short, with 9 bases between.